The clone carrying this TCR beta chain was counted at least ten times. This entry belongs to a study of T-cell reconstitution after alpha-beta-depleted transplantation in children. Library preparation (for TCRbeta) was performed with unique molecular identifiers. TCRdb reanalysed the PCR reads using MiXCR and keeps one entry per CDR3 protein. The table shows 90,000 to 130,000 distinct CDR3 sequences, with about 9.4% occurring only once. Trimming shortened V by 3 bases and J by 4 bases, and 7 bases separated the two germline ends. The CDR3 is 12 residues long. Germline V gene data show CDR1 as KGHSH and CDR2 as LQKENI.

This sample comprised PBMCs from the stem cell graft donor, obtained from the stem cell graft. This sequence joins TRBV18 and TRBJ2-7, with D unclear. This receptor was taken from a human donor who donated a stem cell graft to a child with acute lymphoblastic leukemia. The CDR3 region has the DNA TGTGCCAGCTCACCTGACTTTTACGAGCAGTACTTC. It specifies CASSPDFYEQYF. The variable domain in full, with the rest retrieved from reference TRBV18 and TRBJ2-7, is NAGVMQNPRHLVRRRGQEARLRCSPMKGHSHVYWYRQLPEEGLKFMVYLQKENIIDESGMPKERFSAEFPKEGPSILRIQQVVRGDSAAYFCASSPDFYEQYFGPGTRLTVT.